This T cell receptor beta chain was observed in a study of beta chain features in type 1 diabetes. Study conclusions and caveats: Among all four CD4+ subsets, Type 1 diabetes patients had TCRB CDR3s that were moderately but significantly shorter.

This clone was recorded a few times. The antigen remains undetermined. The CDR3 runs 18 residues. With 1 base clipped from V and 0 bases from J, the junction kept 10 bases outside the gene matches. The germline V gene has CDR1 SEHNR and CDR2 FQNEAQ (reference sequence). Every bit of the isolated RNA underwent reverse transcription, so sequencing read expressed TCRB transcripts. Assay: immunoSEQ multiplex PCR; the TCRdb copy retains only in-frame clones and omits some. The sample contains more than 300,000 clones, 10% to 15% of which appear only once. The chain links TRBV7-9 to TRBJ1-1, with TRBD1 matching over 8 bases. The origin of this receptor is a woman younger than 30 with type 1 diabetes. The sequenced sample was naive CD4+ T cells from blood. CDR3 in amino acids: CASSLGAGGRVVNTEAFF. CDR3 sequence (DNA): TGTGCCAGCAGCTTAGGGGCAGGGGGCAGAGTGGTGAACACTGAAGCTTTCTTT.